The 26 T cell receptor beta chains listed next were all sequenced from one sample in a study of T cell responses to AZD1222 COVID-19 vaccine. TCRdb keeps only in-frame clones here, not all; method: immunoSEQ multiplex PCR. Here the sample spans some 110,000 clones, approximately 86% being singletons. This material consisted of peripheral blood, taken 28 days after the second AZD1222 dose. These receptors were collected from an adult who received the AZD1222 COVID-19 vaccine.

This clone was seen only a few times. The genes are TRBV30 and TRBJ1-4; D is uncertain. The CDR3 is made up of 14 amino acids. V lost 7 bases and J lost 7, with 19 bases in between. Germline V gene sequence: CDR1 GTSNPN, CDR2 SVGIG (reference sequence). Here the CDR3 reads CASNKGEGPEKLFF. The CDR3 DNA sequence: TGTGCCTCGAACAAGGGAGAGGGCCCTGAAAAACTGTTTTTT.

V usage is TRBV27 and J usage is TRBJ2-3; TRBD2 might be the D (5 bases). CDR3 length: 14 residues. Trimming pared 2 bases from V and 3 bases from J, leaving 9 bases between. Per the germline V gene, CDR1 is MNHEY and CDR2 is SMNVEV (reference sequence). CDR3 amino acids: CASSLGSATDTQYF. CDR3 DNA sequence: TGTGCCAGCAGTTTAGGTAGCGCGACAGATACGCAGTATTTT.

The V and J genes are TRBV20-1 and TRBJ1-2; D possibly corresponds to TRBD1 (5 bases). The CDR3 is made up of 11 amino acids. Germline V gives CDR1 DFQATT, CDR2 SNEGSKA (reference sequence). The CDR3, as DNA: TGCGGGGGTTACCCGGGATCTGGCTACACCTTC. It translates to CGGYPGSGYTF.

The CDR3 coding sequence is TGTGCCAGCAGTCCTCAAGGGGGATCTGAAGCTTTCTTT. Residues: CASSPQGGSEAFF. This sequence joins TRBV12-3 or TRBV12-4 and TRBJ1-1, with a weak D call TRBD1 (6 bases). V dropped 5 bases and J dropped 6 bases, with 13 bases sitting between them. This CDR3 spans 13 amino acids.

The chain recombines TRBV5-1 with TRBJ2-3; 8 bases fit TRBD1. J gave up 6 bases and V 4 bases, and 10 bases lay outside the gene matches. There are 15 residues in the CDR3. Germline values: CDR1 SGHRS, CDR2 YFSETQ. The CDR3 here is CASSTGQGSDDTQYF. In DNA, the CDR3 is TGCGCCAGCAGCACCGGACAGGGTTCTGATGATACGCAGTATTTT.

The chain recombines TRBV4-2 with TRBJ1-5; D gene uncertain. Trimming took off 2 bases at V and 2 bases at J, with 7 bases between the two ends. The CDR3 covers 14 residues. The germline CDR1 and CDR2 sequences are LGHNA and YNFKEQ. For the CDR3, the DNA is TGTGCCAGCAGCCAAACCGTCGGCAATCAGCCCCAGCATTTT. Its protein product is CASSQTVGNQPQHF.

The chain employs TRBV12-3 or TRBV12-4 and TRBJ1-1; no clear D gene. The CDR3 is 12 amino acids. Trimming left V 1 base short and J 5 bases short, with 5 bases between. CDR3 region: CASSLEGTEAFF. The CDR3 DNA reads TGTGCCAGCAGTTTAGAGGGTACTGAAGCTTTCTTT.

V gene TRBV29-1 combines with J gene TRBJ2-1; TRBD2 aligns across 14 bases. The CDR3 runs 15 residues. The ends lost 5 bases at V and 9 bases at J; junction bases unmatched: 9. CDR1 and CDR2 (germline): SQVTM, ANQGSEA. The CDR3 loop reads CSVLTGTSGRGEQFF. The CDR3 DNA sequence: TGCAGCGTTCTTACCGGGACTAGCGGGAGAGGTGAGCAGTTCTTC.

This clone was seen only a few times. The rearrangement joins TRBV10-3 to TRBJ2-2, with TRBD2 identical over 9 bases. The CDR3 totals 14 residues. CDR1 and CDR2 from the germline V gene are ENHRY and SYGVKD. Trimming took 9 bases from V and 5 from J; bases not matched to a gene: 7. In DNA, the CDR3 is TGTGCCATGGCGCGGCTAGCGGGGACCGGGGAGCTGTTTTTT. Its protein is CAMARLAGTGELFF.

The chain joins TRBV5-3 to TRBJ2-5; D unresolved. Being an ORF, TRBV5-3 has a function that is uncertain. The CDR3 loop spans 13 amino acids. The V gene lost 1 base and the J gene lost 2 bases, with 6 bases spanning the gap. CDR3 in DNA: TGTGCCAGAAGCTTGACCGAGCAAGAGACCCAGTACTTC. Its protein product is CARSLTEQETQYF.

The rearrangement joins TRBV27 to TRBJ2-7; 7 bases match TRBD1. The CDR3 runs 12 residues. After removal of 5 bases from V and 4 bases from J, the junction contained 2 bases not matched to a gene. The germline V gene has CDR1 MNHEY and CDR2 SMNVEV (reference sequence). CDR3 amino acids: CASSQTGYEQYF. The CDR3 nucleotides read TGTGCCAGCAGTCAGACAGGGTACGAGCAGTACTTC.

The V call is TRBV13, the J call TRBJ1-2; 11 positions agree with TRBD1. This CDR3 is built from 16 residues. CDR1 is PRHDT and CDR2 is FYEKMQ in the germline V gene (reference sequence). Unmatched junction bases numbered 4, after V lost 1 base and J lost 3 bases. The CDR3 DNA reads as TGTGCCAGCAGCTTAGCCTGGACAGGGGGCGACTATGGCTACACCTTC. Its translation: CASSLAWTGGDYGYTF.

The chain employs TRBV5-1 and TRBJ2-3; 7 bases map to TRBD1. J lost 5 bases, V lost 0 bases, and 3 bases had no gene match. The CDR3 consists of 14 residues. Per the germline V gene, CDR1 is SGHRS and CDR2 is YFSETQ. CDR3 DNA: TGCGCCAGCAGCTTGGAGGGACAGAGAGATACGCAGTATTTT. Protein sequence: CASSLEGQRDTQYF.

The rearrangement links TRBV10-2 to TRBJ1-6; D uncertain. The CDR3 spans 13 residues. Germline CDR1 is WSHSY and CDR2 is SAAADI. Trimming removed 0 bases from V and 8 bases from J, with 5 bases in between. The CDR3 DNA is TGCGCCAGCAGTGAGTCGCCTGATTCACCCCTCCACTTT. It encodes CASSESPDSPLHF.

Here the CDR3 DNA reads TGTGCCTGGAGTGAGGGTGGCGGGGAGCTGTTTTTT. As protein: CAWSEGGGELFF. The rearrangement uses TRBV30 and TRBJ2-2; D not certain. V was cut by 1 base and J by 7 bases, with 7 bases left in between. Germline V lookup: CDR1 GTSNPN, CDR2 SVGIG (reference sequence). This CDR3 has 12 residues.

The chain carries TRBV5-1 and TRBJ1-6; tentatively, D is TRBD1 (6 bases). This CDR3 is built from 15 residues. Germline CDR1 is SGHRS and CDR2 is YFSETQ. Trimming removed 1 base at V and 7 bases at J, with 12 bases between. The CDR3 nucleotides are TGCGCCAGCAGCTTGATTCAGCAGGGGAATTCACCCCTCCACTTT. Translating gives CASSLIQQGNSPLHF.

This chain uses TRBV27 with TRBJ2-7; D might be TRBD2 (5 bases). Germline lookup yields CDR1 MNHEY and CDR2 SMNVEV (reference sequence). The CDR3 is 18 amino acids. Trimming took off 5 bases at V and 2 bases at J, with 25 bases between the two ends. The DNA of the CDR3 is TGTGCCAGCAGTCCGTACCTCACTAGAACAAGTACACCCTACGAGCAGTACTTC. This encodes CASSPYLTRTSTPYEQYF.

This chain connects TRBV30 to TRBJ1-1, with a possible D match to TRBD1 (6 bases). With 6 bases removed from V and 1 base from J, the gap between germline ends came to 12 bases. The germline V gene encodes CDR1 GTSNPN and CDR2 SVGIG (reference sequence). The CDR3 is made up of 13 amino acids. CDR3 in amino acids: CACVKDRNTEAFF. The DNA for the CDR3 is TGTGCCTGTGTTAAGGACAGGAACACTGAAGCTTTCTTT.

The chain is built from TRBV7-3 and TRBJ1-2; D ambiguous. Trimming stripped 5 bases from V and 5 bases from J, with 18 bases between. CDR3 length equals 15 residues. The germline CDR1 and CDR2 sequences are SGHTA and FQGTGA. The CDR3 DNA reads as TGTGCCAGCAGCCAACAATCAGGAGGGCAGTATGGCTACACCTTC. It yields the protein CASSQQSGGQYGYTF. Full variable domain (missing parts from reference TRBV7-3 and TRBJ1-2): GAGVSQTPSNKVTEKGKYVELRCDPISGHTALYWYRQSLGQGPEFLIYFQGTGAADDSGLPNDRFFAVRPEGSVSTLKIQRTERGDSAVYLCASSQQSGGQYGYTFGSGTRLTVV.

The chain links TRBV7-2 to TRBJ2-2; D remains ambiguous. Germline V gene data show CDR1 as SGHTA and CDR2 as FQGNSA. The CDR3 extends over 13 amino acids. V shed 1 base and J shed 5 bases, with 5 bases lying between them. The CDR3 is CASSLDGTGELFF. In DNA, the CDR3 is TGTGCCAGCAGCTTAGACGGTACCGGGGAGCTGTTTTTT.

The chain combines TRBV10-3 with TRBJ1-6; TRBD1 matches 8 bases. Germline-derived CDR1 and CDR2 are ENHRY and SYGVKD. V was clipped by 4 bases and J by 10 bases; unmatched bases: 9. The CDR3 sequence is 15 residues long. The chain's CDR3 is CAISVEQGARSPLHF. CDR3 DNA sequence: TGTGCCATCAGTGTCGAGCAGGGGGCGCGGTCACCCCTCCACTTT.

The chain uses TRBV2 and TRBJ2-1, with TRBD2 as a possible D gene (7 bases). V shed 6 bases and J shed 8 bases, with 17 bases lying between them. CDR1 is SNHLY and CDR2 is FYNNEI in the germline V gene. This CDR3 has 14 residues. CDR3 sequence reads: CASRGQAGADEQFF. The CDR3 region has the DNA TGTGCCAGCAGAGGTCAGGCGGGGGCGGATGAGCAGTTCTTC.

This clone has a single count. The gene calls are TRBV6-5 and TRBJ1-5; D might be TRBD1 (6 bases). This CDR3 is built from 14 residues. With 10 bases removed from V and 0 bases from J, the gap between germline ends came to 13 bases. Germline lookup yields CDR1 MNHEY and CDR2 SVGAGI. The CDR3: CATGGGYSNQPQHF. Written as DNA, the CDR3 is TGTGCCACCGGAGGGGGTTATAGCAATCAGCCCCAGCATTTT.

This clone was found a few times. The chain joins TRBV6-5 to TRBJ1-3, with 8 bases that match TRBD1. Germline loops: CDR1 MNHEY, CDR2 SVGAGI. CDR3 length: 15 amino acids. V was clipped by 6 bases and J by 10 bases; unmatched bases: 14. In DNA, the CDR3 is TGTGCCAGCAGCCAAGGCGACAGGGGTGGTGGGACCATATATTTT. Amino acid sequence: CASSQGDRGGGTIYF.

The genes are TRBV6-5 and TRBJ1-4; D is unclear. The V end lost 7 bases, the J end lost 8 bases, and 17 bases lay between the germline ends. The germline gives CDR1 MNHEY, CDR2 SVGAGI. The CDR3 runs 14 residues. CDR3 sequence reads: CASTPVHRDEKLFF. The CDR3 bases are TGTGCCAGCACCCCAGTCCATCGAGACGAAAAACTGTTTTTT.

The J gene is TRBJ2-1, the V gene TRBV5-1; the match to TRBD1 covers 7 bases. The CDR3 is made up of 16 amino acids. Germline values: CDR1 SGHRS, CDR2 YFSETQ. V was pared by 4 bases and J by 2 bases, with 9 bases of the junction left unmatched. The CDR3 spells CASSVGLTGTYNEQFF. CDR3 DNA sequence: TGCGCCAGCAGCGTGGGCCTGACAGGGACCTACAATGAGCAGTTCTTC.